The 6 T cell receptor beta chains in this list originate from one sample, sequenced in a study of T cells after yellow fever vaccination. Each CDR3 protein is one row after TCRdb ran MiXCR on the 5' RACE reads. Of about 350,000 distinct CDR3 sequences listed, about 4% are singletons. The starting material was PBMCs, obtained 5 days after the yellow fever booster vaccination. The receptors come from a man aged 18 to 29 who received the YFV17D yellow fever vaccine.

This clonotype was found many times. The genes are TRBV19 and TRBJ2-2; 7 bases line up with TRBD1. The CDR3 is 14 residues long. Germline CDR1 and CDR2: LNHDA and SQIVND (reference sequence). Trimming removed 8 bases from V and 1 base from J; junction bases left unmatched: 4. CDR3 nucleotides: TGTGCCAGTCCTGGACAGGAGAACACCGGGGAGCTGTTTTTT. Amino acids: CASPGQENTGELFF.

The chain's CDR3 is CSARKTGLAGKETQYF. DNA of the CDR3: TGCAGTGCTAGAAAGACCGGACTAGCGGGGAAGGAGACCCAGTACTTC. The chain combines TRBV20-1 with TRBJ2-5, with 12 bases identical to TRBD2. Germline V gene sequence: CDR1 DFQATT, CDR2 SNEGSKA (reference sequence). J gave up 5 bases and V 2 bases, and 9 bases lay outside the gene matches. There are 16 residues in the CDR3.

This clonotype was seen many times. The CDR3 sequence is CASSLGLAYLTSTDTQYF. CDR3 DNA sequence: TGTGCCAGCAGCCTCGGACTAGCCTACCTTACTAGCACAGATACGCAGTATTTT. The chain employs TRBV7-3 and TRBJ2-3; TRBD2 aligns across 8 bases. Germline assignment: CDR1 SGHTA and CDR2 FQGTGA. This CDR3 has 18 amino acids. The ends lost 5 bases at V and 0 bases at J; junction bases unmatched: 13. Full variable domain (outside the CDR3, taken from reference TRBV7-3 and TRBJ2-3): GAGVSQTPSNKVTEKGKYVELRCDPISGHTALYWYRQSLGQGPEFLIYFQGTGAADDSGLPNDRFFAVRPEGSVSTLKIQRTERGDSAVYLCASSLGLAYLTSTDTQYFGPGTRLTVL.

The gene calls are TRBV6-5 and TRBJ2-2, with TRBD1 as a possible D gene (6 bases). The length of the CDR3 is 14 residues. Trimming took 7 bases from V and 2 from J, leaving 11 bases between them. Germline CDR1 MNHEY, CDR2 SVGAGI. The CDR3 coding sequence is TGTGCCAGCATTGACAGGTCTAACACCGGGGAGCTGTTTTTT. Translating it yields CASIDRSNTGELFF.

This clonotype was found a few times. The gene calls are TRBV7-2 and TRBJ2-2, with TRBD2 matching 10 bases. The V gene's germline CDR1 is SGHTA and CDR2 FQGNSA. The J segment lost 4 bases and the V segment lost 8 bases, leaving 10 bases of the junction unmatched. This CDR3 region has 16 residues. The CDR3 spells CASSRAGGPGTGELFF. For the CDR3, the DNA is TGTGCCAGCTCAAGAGCGGGGGGGCCGGGCACCGGGGAGCTGTTTTTT.

In this sample, this clonotype turned up a few times. The chain uses TRBV5-6 and TRBJ1-2, with 7 bases identical to TRBD1. Germline CDR1 is SGHDT and CDR2 is YYEEEE. The J segment lost 4 bases and the V segment lost 4 bases, leaving 13 bases of the junction unmatched. This CDR3 contains 16 residues. The CDR3 DNA reads TGTGCCAGCAGCGGTATAGGACAGGCCGAACTCTATGGCTACACCTTC. Translated, it gives CASSGIGQAELYGYTF.